Below are 2 T cell receptor beta chains sequenced from a single sample in a study of response to subunit inactivated influenza vaccine. TCRdb recomputed calls from the RT-PCR reads with MiXCR, one row per CDR3 protein. The sample records 490,000 or so distinct CDR3 sequences, around 8% being singletons. The sample consisted of PBMCs from blood, taken around 25 months after vaccination. These receptor sequences come from a man between 50 and 75 years old who received an inactivated influenza vaccine.

The V and J genes are TRBV7-2 and TRBJ2-5; D is perhaps TRBD1 or TRBD2 (6 bases each). The V gene's germline CDR1 is SGHTA and CDR2 FQGNSA. This CDR3 spans 15 amino acids. Deletions cut 5 bases from V and 1 base from J, with 14 bases between. The CDR3 coding sequence is TGTGCCAGCAGCCTCCAACAGGGACTCCAAGAGACCCAGTACTTC. This gives the protein CASSLQQGLQETQYF.

This clonotype has a count of ten or more. The chain carries TRBV20-1 and TRBJ2-5; D uncertain. CDR3 length equals 12 residues. Germline loops: CDR1 DFQATT, CDR2 SNEGSKA (reference sequence). Trimming took off 3 bases at V and 4 bases at J, with 9 bases between the two ends. The CDR3: CSARIWAETQYF. The CDR3 DNA follows: TGCAGTGCTAGGATCTGGGCAGAGACCCAGTACTTC.